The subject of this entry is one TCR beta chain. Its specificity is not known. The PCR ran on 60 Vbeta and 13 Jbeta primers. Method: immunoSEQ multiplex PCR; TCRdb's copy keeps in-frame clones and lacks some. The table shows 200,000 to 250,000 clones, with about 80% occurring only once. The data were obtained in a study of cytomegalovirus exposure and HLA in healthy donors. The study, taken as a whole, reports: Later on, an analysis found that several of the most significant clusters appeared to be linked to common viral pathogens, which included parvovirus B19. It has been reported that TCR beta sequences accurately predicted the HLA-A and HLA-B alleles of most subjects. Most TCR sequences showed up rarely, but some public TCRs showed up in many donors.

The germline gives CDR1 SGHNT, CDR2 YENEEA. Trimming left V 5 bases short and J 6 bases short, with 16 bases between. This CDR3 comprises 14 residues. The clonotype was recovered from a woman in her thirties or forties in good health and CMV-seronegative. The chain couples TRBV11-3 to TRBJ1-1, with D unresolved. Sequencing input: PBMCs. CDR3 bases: TGTGCCAGCAGCATAGGCGGGGTTCACTCTGAAGCTTTCTTT. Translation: CASSIGGVHSEAFF.